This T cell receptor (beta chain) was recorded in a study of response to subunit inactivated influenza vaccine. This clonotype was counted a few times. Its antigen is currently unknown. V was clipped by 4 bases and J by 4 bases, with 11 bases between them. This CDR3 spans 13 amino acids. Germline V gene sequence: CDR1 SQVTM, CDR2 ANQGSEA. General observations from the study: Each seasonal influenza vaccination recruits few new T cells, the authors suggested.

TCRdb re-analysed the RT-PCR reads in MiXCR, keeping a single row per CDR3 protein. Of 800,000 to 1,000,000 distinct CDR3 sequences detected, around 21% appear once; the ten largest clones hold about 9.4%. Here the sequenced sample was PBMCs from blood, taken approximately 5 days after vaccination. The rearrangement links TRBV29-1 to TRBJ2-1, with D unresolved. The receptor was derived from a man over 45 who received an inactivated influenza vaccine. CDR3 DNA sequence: TGCAGCGTTGCGGCTGGCACTTACAATGAGCAGTTCTTC. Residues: CSVAAGTYNEQFF.